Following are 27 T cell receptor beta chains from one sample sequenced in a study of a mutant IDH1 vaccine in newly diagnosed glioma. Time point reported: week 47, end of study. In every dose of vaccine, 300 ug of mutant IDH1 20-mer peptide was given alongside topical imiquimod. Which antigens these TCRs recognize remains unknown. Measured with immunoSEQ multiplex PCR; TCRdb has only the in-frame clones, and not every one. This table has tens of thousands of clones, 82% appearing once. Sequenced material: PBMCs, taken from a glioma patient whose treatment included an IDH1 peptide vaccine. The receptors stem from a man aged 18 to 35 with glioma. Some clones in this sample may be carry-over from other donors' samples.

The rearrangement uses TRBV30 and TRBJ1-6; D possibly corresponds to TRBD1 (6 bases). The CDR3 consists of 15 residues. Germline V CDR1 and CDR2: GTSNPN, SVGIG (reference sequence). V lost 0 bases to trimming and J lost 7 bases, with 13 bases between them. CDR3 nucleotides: TGTGCCTGGAGTGTATATGGGGGGCCGAATTCACCCCTCCACTTT. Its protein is CAWSVYGGPNSPLHF.

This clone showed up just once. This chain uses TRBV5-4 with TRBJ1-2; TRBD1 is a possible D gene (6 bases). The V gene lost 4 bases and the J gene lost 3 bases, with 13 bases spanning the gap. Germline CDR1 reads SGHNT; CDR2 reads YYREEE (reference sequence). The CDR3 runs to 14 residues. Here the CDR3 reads CASSPEAGDYGYTF. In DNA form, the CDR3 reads TGTGCCAGCAGCCCGGAGGCAGGGGACTATGGCTACACCTTC.

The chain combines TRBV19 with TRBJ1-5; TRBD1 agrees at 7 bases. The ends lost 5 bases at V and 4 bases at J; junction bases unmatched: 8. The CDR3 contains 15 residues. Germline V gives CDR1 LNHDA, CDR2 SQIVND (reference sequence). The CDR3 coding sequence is TGTGCCAGTAGTTGGGTCGGGACAGATAATCAGCCCCAGCATTTT. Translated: CASSWVGTDNQPQHF.

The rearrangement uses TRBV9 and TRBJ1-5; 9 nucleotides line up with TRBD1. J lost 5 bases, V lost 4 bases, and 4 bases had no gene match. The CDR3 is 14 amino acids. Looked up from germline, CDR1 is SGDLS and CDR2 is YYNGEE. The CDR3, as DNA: TGTGCCAGCAGCCCTGGGACAGGGCATCAGCCCCAGCATTTT. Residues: CASSPGTGHQPQHF.

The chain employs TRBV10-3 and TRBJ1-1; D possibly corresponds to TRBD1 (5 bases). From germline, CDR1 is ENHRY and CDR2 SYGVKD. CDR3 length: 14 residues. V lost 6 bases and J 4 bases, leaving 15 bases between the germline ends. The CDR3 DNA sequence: TGTGCCATCAGCCAAGAGGGGTTGGGCACTGAAGCTTTCTTT. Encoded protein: CAISQEGLGTEAFF.

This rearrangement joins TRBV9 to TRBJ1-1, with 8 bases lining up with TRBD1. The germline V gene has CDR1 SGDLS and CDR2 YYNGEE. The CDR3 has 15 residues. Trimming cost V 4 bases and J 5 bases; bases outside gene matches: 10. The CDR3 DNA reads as TGTGCCAGCAGCACTGTAGACAGGGGATGGACTGAAGCTTTCTTT. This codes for CASSTVDRGWTEAFF.

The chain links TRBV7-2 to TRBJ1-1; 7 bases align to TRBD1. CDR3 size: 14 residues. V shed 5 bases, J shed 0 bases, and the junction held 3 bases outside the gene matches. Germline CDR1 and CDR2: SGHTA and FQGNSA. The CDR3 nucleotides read TGTGCCAGCAGCCGGACAGGAATGAACACTGAAGCTTTCTTT. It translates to CASSRTGMNTEAFF.

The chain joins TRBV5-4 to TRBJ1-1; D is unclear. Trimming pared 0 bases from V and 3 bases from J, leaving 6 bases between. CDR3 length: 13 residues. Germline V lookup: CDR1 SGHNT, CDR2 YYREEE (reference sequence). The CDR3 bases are TGTGCCAGCAGCTTGGCTGGGGACACTGAAGCTTTCTTT. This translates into CASSLAGDTEAFF.

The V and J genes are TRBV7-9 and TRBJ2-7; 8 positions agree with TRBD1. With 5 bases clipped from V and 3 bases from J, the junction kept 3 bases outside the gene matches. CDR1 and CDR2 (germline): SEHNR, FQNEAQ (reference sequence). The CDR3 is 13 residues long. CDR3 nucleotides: TGTGCCAGCAGCCTAGGGACAGGCTACGAGCAGTACTTC. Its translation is CASSLGTGYEQYF. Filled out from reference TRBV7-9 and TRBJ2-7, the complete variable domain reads DTGVSQNPRHKITKRGQNVTFRCDPISEHNRLYWYRQTLGQGPEFLTYFQNEAQLEKSRLLSDRFSAERPKGSFSTLEIQRTEQGDSAMYLCASSLGTGYEQYFGPGTRLTVT.

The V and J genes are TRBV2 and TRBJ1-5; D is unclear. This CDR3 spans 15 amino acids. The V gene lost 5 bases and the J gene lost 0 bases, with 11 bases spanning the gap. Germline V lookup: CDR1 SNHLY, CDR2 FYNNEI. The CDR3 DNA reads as TGTGCCAGCAGTCCCCCCTTCCATAGCAATCAGCCCCAGCATTTT. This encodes CASSPPFHSNQPQHF.

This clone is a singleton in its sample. The DNA for the CDR3 is TGCAGCGCCGGGACAGCCCTAGACGAGTTCTTC. Translation: CSAGTALDEFF. The genes are TRBV29-1 and TRBJ2-1; 7 bases fit TRBD1. The CDR3 has 11 amino acids. The germline gives CDR1 SQVTM, CDR2 ANQGSEA. V shed 7 bases and J 14 bases; nucleotides not matched to a gene: 11.

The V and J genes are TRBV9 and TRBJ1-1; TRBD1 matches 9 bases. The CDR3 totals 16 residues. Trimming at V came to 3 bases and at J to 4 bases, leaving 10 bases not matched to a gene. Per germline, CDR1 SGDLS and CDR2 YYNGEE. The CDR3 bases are TGTGCCAGCAGCGCGAGAGGCCAGACAGGGGGCACTGAAGCTTTCTTT. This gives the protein CASSARGQTGGTEAFF.

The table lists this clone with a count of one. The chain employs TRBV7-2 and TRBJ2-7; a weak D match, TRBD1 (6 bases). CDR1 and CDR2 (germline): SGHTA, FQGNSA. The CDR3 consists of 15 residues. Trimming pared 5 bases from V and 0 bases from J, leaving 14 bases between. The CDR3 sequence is CASSQNREPSYEQYF. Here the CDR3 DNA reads TGTGCCAGCAGCCAAAACAGGGAACCCTCCTACGAGCAGTACTTC. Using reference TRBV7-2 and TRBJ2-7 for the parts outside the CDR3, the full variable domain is GAGVSQSPSNKVTEKGKDVELRCDPISGHTALYWYRQSLGQGLEFLIYFQGNSAPDKSGLPSDRFSAERTGGSVSTLTIQRTQQEDSAVYLCASSQNREPSYEQYFGPGTRLTVT.

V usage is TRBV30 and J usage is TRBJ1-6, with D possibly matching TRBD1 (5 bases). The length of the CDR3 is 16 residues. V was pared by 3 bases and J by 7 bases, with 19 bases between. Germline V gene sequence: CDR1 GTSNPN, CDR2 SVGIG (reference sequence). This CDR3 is CAWRSFWQGRNSPLHF. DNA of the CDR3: TGTGCCTGGAGGTCCTTTTGGCAGGGTCGCAATTCACCCCTCCACTTT.

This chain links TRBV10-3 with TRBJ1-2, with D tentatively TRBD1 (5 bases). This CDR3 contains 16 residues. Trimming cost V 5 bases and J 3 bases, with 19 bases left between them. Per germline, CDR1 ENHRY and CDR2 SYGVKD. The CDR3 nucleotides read TGTGCCATCAGTCTCAGGGAGCAGGGTCCCGACTATGGCTACACCTTC. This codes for CAISLREQGPDYGYTF.

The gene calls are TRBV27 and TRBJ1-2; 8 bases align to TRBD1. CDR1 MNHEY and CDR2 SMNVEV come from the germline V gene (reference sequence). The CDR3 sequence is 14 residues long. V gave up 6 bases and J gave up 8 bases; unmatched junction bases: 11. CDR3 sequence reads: CASRTDRGSWGYTF. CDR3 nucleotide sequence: TGTGCCAGCAGGACCGACAGGGGATCATGGGGCTACACCTTC.

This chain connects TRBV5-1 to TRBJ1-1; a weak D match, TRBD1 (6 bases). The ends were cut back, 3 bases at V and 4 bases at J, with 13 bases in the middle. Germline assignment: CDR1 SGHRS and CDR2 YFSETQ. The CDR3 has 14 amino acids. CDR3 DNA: TGCGCCAGCAGCTGGATCCTCAGGGGCACTGAAGCTTTCTTT. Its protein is CASSWILRGTEAFF.

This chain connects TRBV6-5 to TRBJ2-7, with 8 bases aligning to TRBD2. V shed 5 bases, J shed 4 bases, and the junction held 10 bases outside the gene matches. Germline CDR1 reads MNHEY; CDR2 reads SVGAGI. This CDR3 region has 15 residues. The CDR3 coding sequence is TGTGCCAGCAGTCTTTCGACTAGCGAGATTTACGAGCAGTACTTC. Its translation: CASSLSTSEIYEQYF.

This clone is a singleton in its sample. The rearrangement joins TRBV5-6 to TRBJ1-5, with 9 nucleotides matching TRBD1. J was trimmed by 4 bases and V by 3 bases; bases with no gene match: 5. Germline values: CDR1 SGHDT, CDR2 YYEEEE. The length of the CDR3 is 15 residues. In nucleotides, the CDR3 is TGTGCCAGCAGCTCTGGACAGGGGAGGAATCAGCCCCAGCATTTT. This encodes CASSSGQGRNQPQHF.

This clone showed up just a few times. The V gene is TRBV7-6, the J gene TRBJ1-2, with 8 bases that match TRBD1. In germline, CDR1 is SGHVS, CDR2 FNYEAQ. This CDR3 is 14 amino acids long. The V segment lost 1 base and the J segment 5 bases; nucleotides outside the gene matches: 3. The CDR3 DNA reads TGTGCCAGCAGCTTAGGCACAGGGGGTTATGGCTACACCTTC. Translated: CASSLGTGGYGYTF.

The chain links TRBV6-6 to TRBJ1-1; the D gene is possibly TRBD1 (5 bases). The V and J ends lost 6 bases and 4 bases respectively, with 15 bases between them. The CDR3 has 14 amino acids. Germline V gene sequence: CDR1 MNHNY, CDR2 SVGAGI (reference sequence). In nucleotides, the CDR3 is TGTGCCAGCAGGCCCGGGACCTCGGGCACTGAAGCTTTCTTT. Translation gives CASRPGTSGTEAFF.

CDR3 amino acids: CASSPGAWYGYTF. The CDR3, as DNA: TGTGCCAGTAGCCCAGGGGCTTGGTATGGCTACACCTTC. The chain employs TRBV19 and TRBJ1-2; D possibly corresponds to TRBD1 (6 bases). Germline lookup yields CDR1 LNHDA and CDR2 SQIVND (reference sequence). The germline V and J ends were trimmed by 6 bases and 5 bases, with 13 bases remaining between them. The length of the CDR3 is 13 residues. Complete variable domain (other parts from reference TRBV19 and TRBJ1-2): DGGITQSPKYLFRKEGQNVTLSCEQNLNHDAMYWYRQDPGQGLRLIYYSQIVNDFQKGDIAEGYSVSREKKESFPLTVTSAQKNPTAFYLCASSPGAWYGYTFGSGTRLTVV.

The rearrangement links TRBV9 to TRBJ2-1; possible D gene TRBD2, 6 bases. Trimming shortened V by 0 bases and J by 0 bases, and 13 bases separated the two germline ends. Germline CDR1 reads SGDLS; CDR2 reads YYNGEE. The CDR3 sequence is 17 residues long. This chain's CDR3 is CASSVAGLTSSYNEQFF. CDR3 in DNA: TGTGCCAGCAGCGTAGCTGGACTAACTAGCTCCTACAATGAGCAGTTCTTC.

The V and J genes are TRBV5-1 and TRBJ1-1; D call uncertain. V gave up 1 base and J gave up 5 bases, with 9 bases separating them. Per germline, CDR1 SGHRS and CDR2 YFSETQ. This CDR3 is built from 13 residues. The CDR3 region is CASSLRQITEAFF. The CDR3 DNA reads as TGCGCCAGCAGCTTGAGGCAAATAACTGAAGCTTTCTTT.

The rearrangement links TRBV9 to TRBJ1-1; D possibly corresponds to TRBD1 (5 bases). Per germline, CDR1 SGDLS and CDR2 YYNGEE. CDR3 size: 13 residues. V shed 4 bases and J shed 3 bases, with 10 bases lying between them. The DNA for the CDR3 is TGTGCCAGCAGCCAAGCAGGGTACACTGAAGCTTTCTTT. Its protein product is CASSQAGYTEAFF.

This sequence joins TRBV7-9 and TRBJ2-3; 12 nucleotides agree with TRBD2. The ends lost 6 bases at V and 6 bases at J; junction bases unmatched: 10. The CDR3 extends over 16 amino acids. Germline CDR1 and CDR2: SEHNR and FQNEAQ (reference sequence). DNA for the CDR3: TGTGCCAGCAGACCGCTAGCGGGGGGGCCTAGGGATACGCAGTATTTT. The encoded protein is CASRPLAGGPRDTQYF.

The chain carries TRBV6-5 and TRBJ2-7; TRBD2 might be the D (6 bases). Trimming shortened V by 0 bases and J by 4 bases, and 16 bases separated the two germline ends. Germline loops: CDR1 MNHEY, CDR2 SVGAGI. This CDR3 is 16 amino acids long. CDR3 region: CASSYSSSRERYEQYF. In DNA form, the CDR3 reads TGTGCCAGCAGTTACTCGTCCTCCCGGGAGAGGTACGAGCAGTACTTC.